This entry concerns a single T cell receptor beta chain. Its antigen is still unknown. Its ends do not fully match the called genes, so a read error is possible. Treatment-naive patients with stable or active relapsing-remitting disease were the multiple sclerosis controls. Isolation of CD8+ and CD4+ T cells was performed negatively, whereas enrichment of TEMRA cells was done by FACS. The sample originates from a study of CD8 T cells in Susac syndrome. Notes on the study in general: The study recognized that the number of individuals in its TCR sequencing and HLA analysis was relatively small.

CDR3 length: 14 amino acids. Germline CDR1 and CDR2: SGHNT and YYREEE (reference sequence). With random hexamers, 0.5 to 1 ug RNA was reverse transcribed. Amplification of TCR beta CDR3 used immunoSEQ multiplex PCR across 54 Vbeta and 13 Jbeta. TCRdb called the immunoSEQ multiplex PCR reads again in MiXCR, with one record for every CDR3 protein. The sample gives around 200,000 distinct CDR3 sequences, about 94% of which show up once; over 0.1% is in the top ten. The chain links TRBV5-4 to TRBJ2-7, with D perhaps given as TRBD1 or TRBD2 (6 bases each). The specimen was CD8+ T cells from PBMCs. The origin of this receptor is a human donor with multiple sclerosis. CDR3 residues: CASSLGGLGYEQYF. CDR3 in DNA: TGTGCCAGCAGTTTGGGGGGCCTAGGGTACGAGCAGTACTTC.